This T cell receptor (beta chain) derives from a study of read filtering for tumor transcriptome and immune sequencing. Study information: R-ISS stage counts were about 8 for I, roughly 16 for II, 7 for III. Transcriptome libraries were built from DNase-treated RNA. TCR-mapped reads were about 4 to 11 million with IR-seq versus about 85 to 1,300 with RNA-seq.

This CDR3 is 12 amino acids long. Germline CDR1 and CDR2: LGHDT and YNNKEL (reference sequence). The V and J ends lost 2 bases and 4 bases respectively, with 6 bases between them. Comment on this clonotype: Its matching antigen is unknown.

The library was built from about 400 ng RNA with molecular barcoded adaptors for alpha/delta and beta/gamma chains. TCRdb independently ran MiXCR on the reads; one entry per CDR3 protein. The sample includes tens of thousands of distinct CDR3 sequences, roughly a fifth of them seen just once. General observations from the study: The sorted CD138-negative fraction was a mixed bone marrow immune population, not purified T cells.

Sequencing was done on a sample of a population of CD138-negative cells sorted from bone marrow. This rearrangement joins TRBV3-1 to TRBJ2-7; D is undetermined. This sequence originates from a donor at least 40 years old with multiple myeloma. The CDR3: CASSQQLYEQYF. CDR3 DNA: TGTGCCAGCAGCCAACAGTTATACGAGCAGTACTTC.